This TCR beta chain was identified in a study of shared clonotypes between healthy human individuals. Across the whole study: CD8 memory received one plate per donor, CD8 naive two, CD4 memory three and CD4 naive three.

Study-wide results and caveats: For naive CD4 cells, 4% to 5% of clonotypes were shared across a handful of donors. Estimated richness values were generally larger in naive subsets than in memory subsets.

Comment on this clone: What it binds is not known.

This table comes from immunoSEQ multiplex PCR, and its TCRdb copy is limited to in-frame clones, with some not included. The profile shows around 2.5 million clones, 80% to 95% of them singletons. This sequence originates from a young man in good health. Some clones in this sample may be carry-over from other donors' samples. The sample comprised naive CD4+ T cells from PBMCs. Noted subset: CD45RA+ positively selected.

The CDR3 here is CASSTQGVRSYTF. CDR3 nucleotides: TGTGCCAGCAGTACTCAGGGGGTTAGGAGCTACACCTTC. This chain connects TRBV28 to TRBJ1-2; 7 nucleotides align to TRBD1. CDR1 and CDR2 from the germline V gene are MDHEN and SYDVKM. This CDR3 contains 13 residues. Trimming took 5 bases from V and 9 from J; bases not matched to a gene: 9.